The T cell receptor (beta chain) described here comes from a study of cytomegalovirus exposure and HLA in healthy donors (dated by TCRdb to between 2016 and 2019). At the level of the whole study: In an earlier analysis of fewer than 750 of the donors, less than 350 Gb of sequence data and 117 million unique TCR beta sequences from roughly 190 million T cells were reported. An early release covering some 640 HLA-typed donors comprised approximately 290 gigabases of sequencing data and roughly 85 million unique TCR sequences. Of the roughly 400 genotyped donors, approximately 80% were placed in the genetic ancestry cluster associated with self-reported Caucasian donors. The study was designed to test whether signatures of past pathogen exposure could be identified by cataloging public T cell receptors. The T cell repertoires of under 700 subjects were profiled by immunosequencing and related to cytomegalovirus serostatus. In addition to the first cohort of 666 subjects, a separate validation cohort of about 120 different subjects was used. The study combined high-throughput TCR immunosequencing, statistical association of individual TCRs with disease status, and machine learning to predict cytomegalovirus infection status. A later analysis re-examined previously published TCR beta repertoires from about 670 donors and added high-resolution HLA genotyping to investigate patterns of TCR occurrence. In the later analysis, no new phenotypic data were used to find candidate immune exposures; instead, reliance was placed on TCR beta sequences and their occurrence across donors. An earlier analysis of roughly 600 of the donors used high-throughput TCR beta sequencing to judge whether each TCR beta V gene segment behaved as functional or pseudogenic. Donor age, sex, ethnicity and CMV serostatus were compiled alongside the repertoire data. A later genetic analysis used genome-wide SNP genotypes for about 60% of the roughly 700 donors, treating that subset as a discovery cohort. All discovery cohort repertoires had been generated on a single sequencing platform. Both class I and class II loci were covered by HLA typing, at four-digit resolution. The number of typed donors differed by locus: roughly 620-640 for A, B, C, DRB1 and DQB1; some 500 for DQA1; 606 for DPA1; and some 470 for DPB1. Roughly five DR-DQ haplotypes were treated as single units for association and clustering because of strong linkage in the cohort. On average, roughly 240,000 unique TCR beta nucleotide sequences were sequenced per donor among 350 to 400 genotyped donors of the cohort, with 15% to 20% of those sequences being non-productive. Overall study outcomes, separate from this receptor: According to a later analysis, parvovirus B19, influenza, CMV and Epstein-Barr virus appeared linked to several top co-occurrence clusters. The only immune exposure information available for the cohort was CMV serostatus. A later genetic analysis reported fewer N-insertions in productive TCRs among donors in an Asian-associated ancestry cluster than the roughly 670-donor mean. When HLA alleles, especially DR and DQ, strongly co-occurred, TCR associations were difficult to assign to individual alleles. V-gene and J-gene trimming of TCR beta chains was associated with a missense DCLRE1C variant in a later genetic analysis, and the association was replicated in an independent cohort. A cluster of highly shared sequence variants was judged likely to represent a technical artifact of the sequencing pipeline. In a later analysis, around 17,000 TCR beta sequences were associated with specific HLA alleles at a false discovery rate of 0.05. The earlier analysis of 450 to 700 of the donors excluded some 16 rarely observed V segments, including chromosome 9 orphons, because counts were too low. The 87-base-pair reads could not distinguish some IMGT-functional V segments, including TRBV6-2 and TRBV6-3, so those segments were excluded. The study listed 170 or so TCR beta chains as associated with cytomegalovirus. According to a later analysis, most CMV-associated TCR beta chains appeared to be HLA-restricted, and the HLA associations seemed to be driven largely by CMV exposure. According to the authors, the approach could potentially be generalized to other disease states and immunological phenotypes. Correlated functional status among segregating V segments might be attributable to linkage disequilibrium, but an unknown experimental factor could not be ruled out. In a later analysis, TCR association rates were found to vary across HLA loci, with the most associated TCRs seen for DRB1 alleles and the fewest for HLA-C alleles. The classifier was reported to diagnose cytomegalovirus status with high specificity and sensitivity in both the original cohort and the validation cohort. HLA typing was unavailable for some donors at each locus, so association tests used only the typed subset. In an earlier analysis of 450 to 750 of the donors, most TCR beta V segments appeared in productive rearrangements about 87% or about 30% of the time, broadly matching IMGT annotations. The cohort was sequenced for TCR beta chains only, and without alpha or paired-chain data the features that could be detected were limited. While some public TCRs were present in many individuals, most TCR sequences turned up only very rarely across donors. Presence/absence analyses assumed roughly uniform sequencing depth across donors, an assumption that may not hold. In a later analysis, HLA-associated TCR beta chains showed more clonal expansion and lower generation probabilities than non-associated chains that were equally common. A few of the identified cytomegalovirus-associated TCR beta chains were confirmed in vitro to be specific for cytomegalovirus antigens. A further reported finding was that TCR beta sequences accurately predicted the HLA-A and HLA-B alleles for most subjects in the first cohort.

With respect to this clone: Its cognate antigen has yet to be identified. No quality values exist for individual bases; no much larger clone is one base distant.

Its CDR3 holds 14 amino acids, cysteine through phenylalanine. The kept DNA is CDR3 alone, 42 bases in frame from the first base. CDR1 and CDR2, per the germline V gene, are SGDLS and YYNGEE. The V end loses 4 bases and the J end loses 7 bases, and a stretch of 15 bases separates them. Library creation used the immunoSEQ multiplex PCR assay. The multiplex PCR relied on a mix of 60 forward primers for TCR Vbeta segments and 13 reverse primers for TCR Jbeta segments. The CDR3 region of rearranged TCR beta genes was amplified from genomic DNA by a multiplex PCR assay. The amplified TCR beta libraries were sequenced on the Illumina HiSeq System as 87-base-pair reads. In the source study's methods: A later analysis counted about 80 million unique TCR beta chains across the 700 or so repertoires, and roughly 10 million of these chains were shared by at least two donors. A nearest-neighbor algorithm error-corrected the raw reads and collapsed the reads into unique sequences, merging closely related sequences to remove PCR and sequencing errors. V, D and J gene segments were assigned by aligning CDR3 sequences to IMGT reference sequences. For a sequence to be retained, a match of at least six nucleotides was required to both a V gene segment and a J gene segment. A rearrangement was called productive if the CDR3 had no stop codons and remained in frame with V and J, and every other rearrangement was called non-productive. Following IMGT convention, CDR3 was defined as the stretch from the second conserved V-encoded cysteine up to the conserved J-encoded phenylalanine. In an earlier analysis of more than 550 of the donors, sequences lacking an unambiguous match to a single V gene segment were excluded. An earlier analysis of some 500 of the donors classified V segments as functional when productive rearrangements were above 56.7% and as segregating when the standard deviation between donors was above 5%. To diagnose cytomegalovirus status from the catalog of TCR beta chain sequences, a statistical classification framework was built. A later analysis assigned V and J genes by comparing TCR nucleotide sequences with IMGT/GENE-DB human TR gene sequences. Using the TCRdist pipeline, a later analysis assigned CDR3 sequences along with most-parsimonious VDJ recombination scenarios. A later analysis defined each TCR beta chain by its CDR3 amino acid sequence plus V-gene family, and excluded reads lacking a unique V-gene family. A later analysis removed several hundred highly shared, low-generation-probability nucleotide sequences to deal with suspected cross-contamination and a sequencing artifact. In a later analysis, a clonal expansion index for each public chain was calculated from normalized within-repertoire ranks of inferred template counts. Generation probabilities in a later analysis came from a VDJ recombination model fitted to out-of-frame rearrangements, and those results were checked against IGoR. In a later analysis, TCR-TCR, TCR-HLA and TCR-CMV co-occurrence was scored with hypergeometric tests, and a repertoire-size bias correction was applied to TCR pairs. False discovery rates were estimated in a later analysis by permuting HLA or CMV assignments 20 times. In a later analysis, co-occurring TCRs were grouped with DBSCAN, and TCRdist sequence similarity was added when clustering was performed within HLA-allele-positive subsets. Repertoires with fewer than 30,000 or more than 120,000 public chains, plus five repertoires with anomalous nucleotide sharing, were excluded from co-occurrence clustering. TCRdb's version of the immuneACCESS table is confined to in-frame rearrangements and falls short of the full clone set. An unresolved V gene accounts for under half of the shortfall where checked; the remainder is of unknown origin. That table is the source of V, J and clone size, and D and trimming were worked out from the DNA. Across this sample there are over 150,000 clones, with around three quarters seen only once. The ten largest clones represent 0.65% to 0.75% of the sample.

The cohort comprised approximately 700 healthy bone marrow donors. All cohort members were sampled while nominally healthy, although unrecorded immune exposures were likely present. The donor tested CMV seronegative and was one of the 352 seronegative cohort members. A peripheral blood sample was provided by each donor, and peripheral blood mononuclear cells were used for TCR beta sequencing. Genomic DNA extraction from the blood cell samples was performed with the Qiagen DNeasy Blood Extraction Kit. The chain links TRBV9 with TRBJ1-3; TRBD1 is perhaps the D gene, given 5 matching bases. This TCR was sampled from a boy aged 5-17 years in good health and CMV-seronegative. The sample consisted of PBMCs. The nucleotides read TGTGCCAGCAGCCCGATTCAGGGTTTGAACACCATATATTTT. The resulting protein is CASSPIQGLNTIYF.